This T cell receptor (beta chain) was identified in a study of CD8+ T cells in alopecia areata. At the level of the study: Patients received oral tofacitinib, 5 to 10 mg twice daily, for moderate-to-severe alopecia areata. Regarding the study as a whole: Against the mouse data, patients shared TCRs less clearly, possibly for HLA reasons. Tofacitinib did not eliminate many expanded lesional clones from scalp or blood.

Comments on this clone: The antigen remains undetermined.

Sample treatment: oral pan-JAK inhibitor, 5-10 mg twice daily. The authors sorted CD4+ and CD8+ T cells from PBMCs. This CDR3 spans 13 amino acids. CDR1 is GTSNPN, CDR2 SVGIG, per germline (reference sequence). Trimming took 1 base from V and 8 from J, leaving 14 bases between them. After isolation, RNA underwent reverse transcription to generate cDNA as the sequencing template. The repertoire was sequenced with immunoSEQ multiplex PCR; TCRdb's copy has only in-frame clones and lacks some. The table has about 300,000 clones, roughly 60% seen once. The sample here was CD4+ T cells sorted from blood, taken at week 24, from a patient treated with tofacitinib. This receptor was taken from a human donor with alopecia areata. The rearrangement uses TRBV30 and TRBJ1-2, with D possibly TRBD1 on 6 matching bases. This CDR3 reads CAWSEGQIWGYTF. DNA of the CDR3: TGTGCCTGGAGTGAAGGACAGATCTGGGGCTACACCTTC.